This T cell receptor (beta chain) was captured in a study of T-cell memory formation after mild COVID-19 (dated by TCRdb to the early 2020s). Turning to the overall study: Most TCR sequence clusters were specific to one of the two donors. In a couple of donors, T-cell clones that expanded and contracted after mild COVID-19 were tracked by sequencing TCRalpha and TCRbeta repertoires over time. The cohort comprised two young, previously healthy adult volunteers, one female and one male. The paper as a whole reports these results and caveats: The study included only two mild cases, and larger cohorts that include severe cases with pre-infection samples were judged to be necessary. Contracting CD4+ clones were found mainly in CM and EM memory subsets, while CD8+ clones were enriched in EMRA. SARS-CoV-2 specificity was not confirmed for the second-wave clones peaking on day 37. From day 15 to 85, contracting clones showed balanced CD4/CD8 phenotypes, whereas a second wave of clones that expanded from day 15 to 37 leaned towards CD4+. Some responding clones were detected in pre-infection memory, suggesting pre-existing cross-reactive memory T cells joined the SARS-CoV-2 response.

This clonotype was counted ten times or more. Its antigen is still unknown. The input lacks base qualities; no much larger clone sits a single base away. Ficoll-Paque density gradient centrifugation was used to isolate PBMCs. Sequencing used an Illumina NovaSeq 6000. Using 5'RACE with constant-segment primers, TCRalpha and TCRbeta cDNA libraries were constructed, with sample barcodes and unique molecular identifiers added in the process. RNA was extracted from every sample with Trizol reagent. Amplification of the libraries took two PCR steps, and the second step added a second sample barcode plus Illumina TruSeq adapters. Sequencing of the libraries was done on an Illumina NovaSeq, producing 2 x 150 bp paired-end reads. The authors' analysis ran thus. With migec v1.2.7, reads were demultiplexed and then collapsed into UMI-guided consensus sequences. Using mixcr v2.1.11, the UMI consensuses were aligned to TRA and TRB V and J templates and assembled into clonotypes. A clonotype was counted as expanded or contracted only if both edgeR and NoisET called the change significant, with noise models trained on biological replicates. For edgeR calls, a false discovery rate-adjusted p below 0.01 and a log2 fold-change threshold of 1 were applied. As an exploratory analysis of dynamics, max-normalized trajectories of the 1000 most abundant clonotypes were examined with PCA combined with hierarchical clustering. Each responding clone was given a CD4 or CD8 phenotype based on the CD4+ and CD8+ repertoires, which had been sequenced separately. TCRdb redid the processing of the public reads, applying fastp at Q25 and MiXCR, and retained in-frame beta chains. Duplicate CDR3 protein sequences are folded into a single record with the most common DNA and genes. It is TCRdb's table, rather than the study itself, that gives the V and J calls and clone size. Recorded for this sample are about 170,000 distinct CDR3 sequences; 10% to 15% of them occurred a single time. 2.5% to 3.5% of the sample belongs to the ten largest clones.

V drops 4 bases and J drops 2 bases, leaving 12 bases in between. As encoded in the germline V gene, CDR1 is SGHRS while CDR2 is YFSETQ. Including the terminal cysteine and phenylalanine, the CDR3 comprises 14 residues. CDR3 DNA only is kept here, 42 bases in frame from base 1. The source is a man in his late teens or twenties who had mild COVID-19 (a few samples of this study predate the infection). The sample titles of this study are shuffled in the database, so cell type and time point are left out; the donor was told from shared clones. The specimen sequenced was PBMCs or a T cell subset sorted from them (not recorded which). The chain links TRBV5-1 with TRBJ1-1; matching of 6 bases hints at TRBD1 as the D gene. The CDR3 corresponds to CASSPGQPNTEAFF. The nucleotide sequence reads as follows: TGCGCCAGCAGCCCAGGACAGCCCAACACTGAAGCTTTCTTT.